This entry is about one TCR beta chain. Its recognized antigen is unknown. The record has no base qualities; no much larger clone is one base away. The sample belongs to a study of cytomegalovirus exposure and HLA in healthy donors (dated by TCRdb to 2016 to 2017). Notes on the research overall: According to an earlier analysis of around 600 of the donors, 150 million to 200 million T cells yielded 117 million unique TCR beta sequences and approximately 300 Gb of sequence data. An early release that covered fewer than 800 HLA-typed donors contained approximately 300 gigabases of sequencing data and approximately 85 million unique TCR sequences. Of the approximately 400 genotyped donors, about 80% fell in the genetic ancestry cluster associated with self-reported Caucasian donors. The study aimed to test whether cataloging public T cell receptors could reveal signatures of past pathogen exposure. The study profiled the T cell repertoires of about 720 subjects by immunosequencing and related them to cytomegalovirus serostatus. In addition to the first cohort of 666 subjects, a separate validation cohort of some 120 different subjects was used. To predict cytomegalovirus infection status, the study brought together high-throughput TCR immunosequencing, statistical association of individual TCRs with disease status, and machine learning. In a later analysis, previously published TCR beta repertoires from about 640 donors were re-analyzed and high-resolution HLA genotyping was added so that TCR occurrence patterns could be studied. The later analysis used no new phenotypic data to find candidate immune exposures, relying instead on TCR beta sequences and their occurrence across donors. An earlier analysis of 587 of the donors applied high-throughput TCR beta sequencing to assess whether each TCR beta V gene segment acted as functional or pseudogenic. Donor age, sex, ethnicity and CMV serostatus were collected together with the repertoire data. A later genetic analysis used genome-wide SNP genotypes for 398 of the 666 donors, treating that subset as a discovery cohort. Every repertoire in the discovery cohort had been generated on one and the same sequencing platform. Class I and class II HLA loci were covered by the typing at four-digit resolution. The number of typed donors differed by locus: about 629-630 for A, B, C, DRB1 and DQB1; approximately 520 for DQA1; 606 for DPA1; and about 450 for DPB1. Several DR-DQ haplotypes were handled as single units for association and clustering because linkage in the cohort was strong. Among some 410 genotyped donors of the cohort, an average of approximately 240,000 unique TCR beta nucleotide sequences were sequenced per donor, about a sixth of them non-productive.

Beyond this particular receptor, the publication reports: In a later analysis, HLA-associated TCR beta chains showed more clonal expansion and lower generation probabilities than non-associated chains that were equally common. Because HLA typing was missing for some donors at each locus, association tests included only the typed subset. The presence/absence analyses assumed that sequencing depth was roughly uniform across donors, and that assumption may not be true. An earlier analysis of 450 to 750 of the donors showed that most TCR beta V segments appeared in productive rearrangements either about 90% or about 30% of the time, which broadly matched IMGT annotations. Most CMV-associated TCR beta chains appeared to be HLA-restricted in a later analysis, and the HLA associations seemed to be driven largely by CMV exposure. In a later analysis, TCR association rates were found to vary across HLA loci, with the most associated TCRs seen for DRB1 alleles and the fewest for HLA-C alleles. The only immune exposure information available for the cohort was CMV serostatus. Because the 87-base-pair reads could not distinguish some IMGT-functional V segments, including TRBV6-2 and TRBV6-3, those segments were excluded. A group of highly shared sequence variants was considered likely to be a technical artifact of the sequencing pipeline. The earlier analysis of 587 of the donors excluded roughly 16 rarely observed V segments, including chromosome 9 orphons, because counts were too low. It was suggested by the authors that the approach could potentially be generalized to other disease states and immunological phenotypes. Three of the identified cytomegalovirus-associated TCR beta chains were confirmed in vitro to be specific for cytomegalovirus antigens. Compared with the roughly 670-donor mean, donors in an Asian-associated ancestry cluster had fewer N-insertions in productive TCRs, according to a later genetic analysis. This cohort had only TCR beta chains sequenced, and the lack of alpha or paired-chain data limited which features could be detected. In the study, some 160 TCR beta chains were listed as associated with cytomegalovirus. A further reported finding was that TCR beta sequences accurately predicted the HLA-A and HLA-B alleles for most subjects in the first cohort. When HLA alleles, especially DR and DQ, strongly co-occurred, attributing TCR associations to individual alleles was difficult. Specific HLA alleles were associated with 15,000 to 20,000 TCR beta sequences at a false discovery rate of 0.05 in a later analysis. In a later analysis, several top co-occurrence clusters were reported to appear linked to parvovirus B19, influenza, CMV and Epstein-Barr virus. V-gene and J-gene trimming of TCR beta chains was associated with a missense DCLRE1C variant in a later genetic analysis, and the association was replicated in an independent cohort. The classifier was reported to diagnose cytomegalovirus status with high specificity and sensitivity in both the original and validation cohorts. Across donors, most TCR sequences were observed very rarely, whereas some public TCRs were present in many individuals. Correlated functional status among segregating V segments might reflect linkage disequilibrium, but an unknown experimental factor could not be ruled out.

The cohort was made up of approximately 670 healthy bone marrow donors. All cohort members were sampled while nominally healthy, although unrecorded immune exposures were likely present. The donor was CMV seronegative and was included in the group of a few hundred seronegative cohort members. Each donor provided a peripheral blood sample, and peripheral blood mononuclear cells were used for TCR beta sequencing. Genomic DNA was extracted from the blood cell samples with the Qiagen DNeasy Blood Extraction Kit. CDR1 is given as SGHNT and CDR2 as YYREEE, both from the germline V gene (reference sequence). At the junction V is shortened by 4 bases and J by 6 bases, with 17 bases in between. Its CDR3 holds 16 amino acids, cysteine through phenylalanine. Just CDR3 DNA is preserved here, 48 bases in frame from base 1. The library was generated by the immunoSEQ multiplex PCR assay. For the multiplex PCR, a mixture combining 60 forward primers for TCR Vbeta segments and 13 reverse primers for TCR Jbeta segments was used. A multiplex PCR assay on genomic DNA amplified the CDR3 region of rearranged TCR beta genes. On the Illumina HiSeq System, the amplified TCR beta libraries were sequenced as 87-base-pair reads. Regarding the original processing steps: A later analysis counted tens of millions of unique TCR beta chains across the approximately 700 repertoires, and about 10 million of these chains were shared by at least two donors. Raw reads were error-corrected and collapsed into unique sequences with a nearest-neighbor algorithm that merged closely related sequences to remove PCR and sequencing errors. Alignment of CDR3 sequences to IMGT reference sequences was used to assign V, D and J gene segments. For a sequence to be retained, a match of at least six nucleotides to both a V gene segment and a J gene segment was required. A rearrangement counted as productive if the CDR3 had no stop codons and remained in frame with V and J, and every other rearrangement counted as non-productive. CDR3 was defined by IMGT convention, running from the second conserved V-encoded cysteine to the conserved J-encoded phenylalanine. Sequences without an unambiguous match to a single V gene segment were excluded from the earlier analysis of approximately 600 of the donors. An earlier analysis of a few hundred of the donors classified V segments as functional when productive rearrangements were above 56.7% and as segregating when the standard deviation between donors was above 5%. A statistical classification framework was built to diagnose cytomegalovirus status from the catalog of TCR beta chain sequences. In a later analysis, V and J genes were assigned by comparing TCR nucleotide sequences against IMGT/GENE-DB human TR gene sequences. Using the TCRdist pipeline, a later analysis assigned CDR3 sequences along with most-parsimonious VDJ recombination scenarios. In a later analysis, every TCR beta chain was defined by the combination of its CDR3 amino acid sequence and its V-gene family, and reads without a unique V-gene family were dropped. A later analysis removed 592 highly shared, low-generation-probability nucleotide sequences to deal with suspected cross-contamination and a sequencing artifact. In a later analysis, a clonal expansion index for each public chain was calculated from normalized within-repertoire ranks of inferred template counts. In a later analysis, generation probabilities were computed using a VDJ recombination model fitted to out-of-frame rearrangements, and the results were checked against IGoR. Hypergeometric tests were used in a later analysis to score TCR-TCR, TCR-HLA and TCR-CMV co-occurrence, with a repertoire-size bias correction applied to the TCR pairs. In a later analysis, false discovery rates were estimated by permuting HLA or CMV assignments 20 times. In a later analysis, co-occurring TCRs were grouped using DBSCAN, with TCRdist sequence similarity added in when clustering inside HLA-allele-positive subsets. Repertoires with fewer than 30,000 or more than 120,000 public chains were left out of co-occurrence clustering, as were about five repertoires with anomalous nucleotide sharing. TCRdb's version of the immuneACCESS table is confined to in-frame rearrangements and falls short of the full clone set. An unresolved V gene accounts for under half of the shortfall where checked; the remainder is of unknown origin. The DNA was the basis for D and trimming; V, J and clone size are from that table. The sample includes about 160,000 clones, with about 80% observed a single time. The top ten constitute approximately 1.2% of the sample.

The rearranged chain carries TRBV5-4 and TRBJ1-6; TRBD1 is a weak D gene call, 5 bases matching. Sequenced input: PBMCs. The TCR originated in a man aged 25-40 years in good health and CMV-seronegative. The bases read TGTGCCAGCAGCCCGGGACGGGGGTCGGTTAATTCACCCCTCCACTTT. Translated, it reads CASSPGRGSVNSPLHF.